Below, one T cell receptor beta chain is given with its context. What it recognizes is unknown. Assay used: immunoSEQ multiplex PCR; TCRdb lists only in-frame clones, some missing. This table holds roughly 120,000 clones, around 85% found once. This sample is part of a study of T cell responses to AZD1222 COVID-19 vaccine. General study findings and limits: At baseline, seropositivity was found in only a handful of AZD1222 recipients. The donors showed a predominance of white British ancestry and of females, with possible underestimation of clonal diversity. Nearly half of unique spike-specific TCRs reportedly avoided B.1.351 and B.1.1.7 mutated regions.

CDR3 length equals 16 residues. V lost 3 bases and J lost 1; bases outside the gene matches: 5. CDR1 KGHSH and CDR2 LQKENI come from the germline V gene. The sequence derives from an adult in good health. The chain combines TRBV18 with TRBJ2-2, with 7 nucleotides matching TRBD1. The sample here was peripheral blood, taken on day 0 of MenACWY control vaccination. The DNA of the CDR3 is TGTGCCAGCTCACCGTGGCAGGGGGAGAACACCGGGGAGCTGTTTTTT. This codes for CASSPWQGENTGELFF.